A selection of T cell receptor beta chains follows, all from one sample in a study of blood T cell repertoires in COVID-19. This table comes from immunoSEQ multiplex PCR, and its TCRdb copy is limited to in-frame clones, with some not included. The sample has some 260,000 clones, roughly 82% seen once. The sample was peripheral blood. These receptors were obtained from a woman of 80 years or more with active or convalescent COVID-19. The CDR3 runs from the conserved cysteine through the conserved F or W. Each record gives: V gene, J gene, CDR3 protein.

TRBV27	TRBJ2-1	CASSNQGDRIYNEQFF
TRBV28	TRBJ1-5	CASSKTANNQPQHF
TRBV19	TRBJ1-6	CASTREHNSPLHF
TRBV28	TRBJ2-7	CATGTSGTLYEQYF
TRBV12-3/TRBV12-4	TRBJ1-2	CASGLPPNYGYTF
TRBV2	TRBJ2-1	CASNGQGVNNEQFF
TRBV27	TRBJ2-7	CASTKSGQGASLSYEQYF
TRBV2	TRBJ2-3	CASSELGGGHDTQYF
TRBV20-1	TRBJ1-2	CSAPPGYGYTF
TRBV6-5	TRBJ2-3	CASSTSTGSDTQYF
TRBV3-1/TRBV3-2	TRBJ1-6	CASSQEDRAYNSPLHF
TRBV6-5	TRBJ1-6	CASRETMGAFSPLHF
TRBV4-1	TRBJ2-1	CASSPLAGNTYNEQFF
TRBV6-5	TRBJ2-4	CASSIAMVGIQYF